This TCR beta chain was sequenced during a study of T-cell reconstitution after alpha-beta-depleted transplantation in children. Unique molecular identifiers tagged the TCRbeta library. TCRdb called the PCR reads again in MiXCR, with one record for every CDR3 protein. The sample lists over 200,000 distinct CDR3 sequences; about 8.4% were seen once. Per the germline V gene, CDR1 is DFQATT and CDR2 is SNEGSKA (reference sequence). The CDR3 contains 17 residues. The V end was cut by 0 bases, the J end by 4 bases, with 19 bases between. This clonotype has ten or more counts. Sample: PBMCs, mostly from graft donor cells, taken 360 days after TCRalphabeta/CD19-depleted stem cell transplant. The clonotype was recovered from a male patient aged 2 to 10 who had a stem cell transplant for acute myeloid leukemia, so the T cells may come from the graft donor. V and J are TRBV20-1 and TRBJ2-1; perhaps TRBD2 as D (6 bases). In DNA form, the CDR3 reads TGCAGTGCTAGAGACCCTTTGGGCCTAGCGACTTACAATGAGCAGTTCTTC. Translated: CSARDPLGLATYNEQFF.